This T cell receptor (beta chain) was found in a study of cytomegalovirus exposure and HLA in healthy donors. Study results and caveats: Some segments of the V type, notably TRBV6-2 and TRBV6-3, were excluded as indistinguishable.

Vbeta (60) and Jbeta (13) primers were used in the PCR. Libraries were prepared by immunoSEQ multiplex PCR; TCRdb keeps only in-frame clonotypes and omits some of them. This table holds about 150,000 clones, approximately 80% found once. As concerns this clone: The antigen remains undetermined.

Germline-derived CDR1 and CDR2 are SGHRS and YFSETQ. The CDR3 runs to 15 residues. Trimming took 3 bases from V and 3 from J, leaving 15 bases between them. The chain couples TRBV5-1 to TRBJ1-1, with D tentatively TRBD1 (6 bases). Sequences were obtained from PBMCs. The TCR was taken from a woman aged 40 to 50 in good health and CMV-seronegative. The chain's CDR3 is CASSSDRTAYTEAFF. CDR3 nucleotides: TGCGCCAGCAGCTCAGACCGGACAGCCTACACTGAAGCTTTCTTT.